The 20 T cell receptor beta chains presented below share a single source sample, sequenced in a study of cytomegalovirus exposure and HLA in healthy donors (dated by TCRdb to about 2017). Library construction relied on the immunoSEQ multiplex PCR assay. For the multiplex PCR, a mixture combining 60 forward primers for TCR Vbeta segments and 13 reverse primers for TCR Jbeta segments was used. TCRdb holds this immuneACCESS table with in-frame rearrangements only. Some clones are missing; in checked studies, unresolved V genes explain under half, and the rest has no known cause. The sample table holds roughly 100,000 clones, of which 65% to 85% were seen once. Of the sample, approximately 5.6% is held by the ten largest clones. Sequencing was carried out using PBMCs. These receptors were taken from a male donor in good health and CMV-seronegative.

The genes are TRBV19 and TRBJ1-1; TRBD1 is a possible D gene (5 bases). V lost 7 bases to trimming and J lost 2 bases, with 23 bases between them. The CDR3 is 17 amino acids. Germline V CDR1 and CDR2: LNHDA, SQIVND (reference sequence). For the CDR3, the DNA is TGTGCCAGTACGACCTGGGGGGGAGGGCTGGGAAACACTGAAGCTTTCTTT. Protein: CASTTWGGGLGNTEAFF.

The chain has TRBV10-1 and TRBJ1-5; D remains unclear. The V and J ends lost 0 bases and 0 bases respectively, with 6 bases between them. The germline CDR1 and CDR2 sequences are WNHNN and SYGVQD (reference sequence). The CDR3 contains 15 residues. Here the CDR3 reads CASSESTLSNQPQHF. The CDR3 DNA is TGCGCCAGCAGTGAGTCGACACTTAGCAATCAGCCCCAGCATTTT.

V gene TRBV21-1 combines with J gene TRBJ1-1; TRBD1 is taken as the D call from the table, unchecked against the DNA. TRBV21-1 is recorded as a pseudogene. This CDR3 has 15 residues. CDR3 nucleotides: TGTGCCAGCAGCTCCAGGGGAAAGATGAACACTGAAGCTTTCTTT. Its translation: CASSSRGKMNTEAFF.

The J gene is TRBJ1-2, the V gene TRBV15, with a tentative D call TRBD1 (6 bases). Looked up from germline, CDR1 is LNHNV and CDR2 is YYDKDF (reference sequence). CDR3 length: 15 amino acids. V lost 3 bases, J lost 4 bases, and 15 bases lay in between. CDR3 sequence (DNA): TGTGCCACCAGCAGGGGCTTTGAACAGGGCTATGGCTACACCTTC. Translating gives CATSRGFEQGYGYTF.

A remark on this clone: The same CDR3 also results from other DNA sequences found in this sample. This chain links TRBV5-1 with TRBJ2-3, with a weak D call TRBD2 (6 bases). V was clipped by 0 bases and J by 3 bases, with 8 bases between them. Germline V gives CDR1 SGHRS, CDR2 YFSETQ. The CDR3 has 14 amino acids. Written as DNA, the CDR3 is TGCGCCAGCAGCTTGGCGGGAGAAACAGATACGCAGTATTTT. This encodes CASSLAGETDTQYF.

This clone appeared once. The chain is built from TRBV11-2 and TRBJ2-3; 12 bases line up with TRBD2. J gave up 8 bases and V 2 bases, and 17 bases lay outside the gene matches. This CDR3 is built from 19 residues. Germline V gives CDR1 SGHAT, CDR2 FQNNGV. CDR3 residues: CASSLRVTSGSRLAVTQYF. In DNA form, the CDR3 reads TGTGCCAGCAGCTTAAGGGTGACTAGCGGGAGTAGGCTGGCTGTTACGCAGTATTTT.

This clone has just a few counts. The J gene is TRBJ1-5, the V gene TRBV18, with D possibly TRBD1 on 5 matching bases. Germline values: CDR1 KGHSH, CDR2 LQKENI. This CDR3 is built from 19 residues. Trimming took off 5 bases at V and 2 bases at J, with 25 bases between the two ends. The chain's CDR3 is CASSTQVRGIVIGNQPQHF. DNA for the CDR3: TGTGCCAGCTCAACTCAAGTACGGGGGATTGTAATCGGCAATCAGCCCCAGCATTTT.

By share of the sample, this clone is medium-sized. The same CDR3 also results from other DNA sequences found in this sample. The CDR3 reads CASSLKGQGASEAFF. As DNA, the CDR3 is TGCGCCAGCAGCTTGAAAGGACAGGGGGCATCTGAAGCTTTCTTT. This chain uses TRBV5-1 with TRBJ1-1; 11 bases agree with TRBD1. This CDR3 region has 15 residues. Germline values: CDR1 SGHRS, CDR2 YFSETQ. Losses at the gene ends were 1 base for V and 6 bases for J; bases not matched to a gene: 5. Variable domain in full (rest from reference TRBV5-1 and TRBJ1-1): KAGVTQTPRYLIKTRGQQVTLSCSPISGHRSVSWYQQTPGQGLQFLFEYFSETQRNKGNFPGRFSGRQFSNSRSEMNVSTLELGDSALYLCASSLKGQGASEAFFGQGTRLTVV.

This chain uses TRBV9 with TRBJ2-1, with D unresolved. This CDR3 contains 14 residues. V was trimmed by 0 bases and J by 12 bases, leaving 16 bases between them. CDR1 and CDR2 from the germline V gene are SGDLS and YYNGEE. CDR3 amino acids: CASSVAPLAPGQFF. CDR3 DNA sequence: TGTGCCAGCAGCGTAGCCCCCCTGGCGCCAGGGCAGTTCTTC.

For the CDR3, the DNA is TGTGCCAGCAGGCGGACAGGGGAAGAGACCCAGTACTTC. Its protein product is CASRRTGEETQYF. The rearrangement uses TRBV11-3 and TRBJ2-5; TRBD1 matches 9 bases. V lost 6 bases, J lost 3 bases, and 2 bases stayed unmatched. Germline V lookup: CDR1 SGHNT, CDR2 YENEEA. The CDR3 has 13 residues.

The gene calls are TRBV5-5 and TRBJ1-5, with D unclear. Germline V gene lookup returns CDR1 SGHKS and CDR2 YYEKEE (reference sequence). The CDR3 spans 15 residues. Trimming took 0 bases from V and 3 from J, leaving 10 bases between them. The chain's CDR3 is CASSLDSINNQPQHF. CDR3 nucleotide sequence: TGTGCCAGCAGCTTGGACAGTATAAACAATCAGCCCCAGCATTTT.

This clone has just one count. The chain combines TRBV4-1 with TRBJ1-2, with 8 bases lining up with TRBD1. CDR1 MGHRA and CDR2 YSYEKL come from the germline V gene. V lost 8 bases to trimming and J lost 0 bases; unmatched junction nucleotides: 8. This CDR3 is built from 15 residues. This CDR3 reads CASSQGQATNYGYTF. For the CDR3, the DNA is TGCGCCAGCTCTCAGGGACAGGCTACTAACTATGGCTACACCTTC.

The CDR3 region has the DNA TGTGCCAGCAGTTCATCGACTAGCGGGAAGTCTTACGAGCAGTACTTC. Protein: CASSSSTSGKSYEQYF. The rearrangement joins TRBV27 to TRBJ2-7, with 11 bases matching TRBD2. CDR1 and CDR2 from the germline V gene are MNHEY and SMNVEV (reference sequence). The CDR3 extends over 16 amino acids. J lost 4 bases, V lost 4 bases, and 9 bases had no gene match.

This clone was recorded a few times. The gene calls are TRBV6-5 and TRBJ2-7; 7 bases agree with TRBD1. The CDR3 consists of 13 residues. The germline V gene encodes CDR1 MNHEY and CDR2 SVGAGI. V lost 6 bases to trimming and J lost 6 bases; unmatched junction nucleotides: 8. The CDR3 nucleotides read TGTGCCAGCAGCCAGGGACAGTTAGGCGAGCAGTACTTC. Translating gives CASSQGQLGEQYF.

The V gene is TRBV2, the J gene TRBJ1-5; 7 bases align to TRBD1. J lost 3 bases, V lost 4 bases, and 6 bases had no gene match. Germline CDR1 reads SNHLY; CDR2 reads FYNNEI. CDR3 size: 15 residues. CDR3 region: CASSGLQGTNQPQHF. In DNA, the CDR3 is TGTGCCAGCAGTGGTTTACAGGGGACCAATCAGCCCCAGCATTTT.

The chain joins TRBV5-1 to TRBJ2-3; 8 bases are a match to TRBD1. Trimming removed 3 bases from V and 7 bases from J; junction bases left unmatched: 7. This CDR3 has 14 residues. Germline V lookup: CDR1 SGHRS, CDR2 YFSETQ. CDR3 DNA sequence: TGCGCCAGCAGCTCCGGACAGGGTCTGCATACGCAGTATTTT. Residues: CASSSGQGLHTQYF.

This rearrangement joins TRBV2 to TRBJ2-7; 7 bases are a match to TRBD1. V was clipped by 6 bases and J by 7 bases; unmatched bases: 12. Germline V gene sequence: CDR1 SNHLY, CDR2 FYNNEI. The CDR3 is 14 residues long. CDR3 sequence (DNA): TGTGCCAGCAGCGTCGGACAGGCTCGTCGAGAGCAGTACTTC. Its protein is CASSVGQARREQYF.

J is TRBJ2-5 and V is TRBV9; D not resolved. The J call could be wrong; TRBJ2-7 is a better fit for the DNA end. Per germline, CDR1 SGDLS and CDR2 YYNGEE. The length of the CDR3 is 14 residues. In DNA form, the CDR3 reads TGTGCCAGCAGCTCAGAGGCGAATACCTACGAGCAGTACTTC. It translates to CASSSEANTYEQYF.

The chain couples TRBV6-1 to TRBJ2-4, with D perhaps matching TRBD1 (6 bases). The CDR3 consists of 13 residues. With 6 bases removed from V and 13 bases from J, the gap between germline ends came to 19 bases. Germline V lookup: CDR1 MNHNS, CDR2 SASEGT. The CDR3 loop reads CASSGARSGTQYF. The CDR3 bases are TGTGCCAGCAGCGGCGCCCGATCCGGGACACAGTACTTC.

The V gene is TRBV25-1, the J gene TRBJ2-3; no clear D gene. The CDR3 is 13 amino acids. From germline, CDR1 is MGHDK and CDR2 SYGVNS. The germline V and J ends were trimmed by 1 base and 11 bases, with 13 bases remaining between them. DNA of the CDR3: TGTGCCAGCAGTGAATTGGAAAACGGAGTGCAGTATTTT. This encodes CASSELENGVQYF.